The rows below give T cell receptor beta chains drawn from one sample of a study of blood T cell repertoires in COVID-19. Clones were sequenced by immunoSEQ multiplex PCR, and TCRdb holds only the in-frame ones, with some missing. The data hold a few hundred thousand clones, with 80% to 95% observed a single time. Material for sequencing was PBMCs or T cells enriched from blood (not recorded which). The source of these receptors is a man between 18 and 29 years old who had recovered from COVID-19. CDR3s include the opening cysteine and the closing phenylalanine or tryptophan. D genes are given only for firm matches. A clone size is listed for some rows: how often the clone was seen (once, few, many), or a class if it is expanded.

V: TRBV5-1; D: TRBD1; size: .; J: TRBJ1-4; DNA: TGCGCCAGCAGCACAGGGACAGCGGGTGAAAAACTGTTTTTT; CDR3: CASSTGTAGEKLFF
V: TRBV10-2; D: TRBD1; size: .; J: TRBJ1-2; DNA: TGCGCCAGCGCGACAGGGGCAATCGGCTACACCTTC; CDR3: CASATGAIGYTF
V: TRBV5-4; D: .; size: .; J: TRBJ1-5; DNA: TGTGCCAGCAGCTTGGGAGGGGGTCAGCCCCAGCATTTT; CDR3: CASSLGGGQPQHF
V: TRBV5-1; D: TRBD1; size: .; J: TRBJ1-6; DNA: TGCGCCAGCAGCCGACAGGGCGGGGATTCACCCCTCCACTTT; CDR3: CASSRQGGDSPLHF
V: TRBV11-1; D: .; size: .; J: TRBJ2-3; DNA: TGTGCCAGCAGCTTAGCGCTTTATAGCGTTGCAGATACGCAGTATTTT; CDR3: CASSLALYSVADTQYF
V: TRBV27; D: .; size: .; J: TRBJ2-2; DNA: TGTGCCAGCAGTTTATCGTATTCCCCCGCCGGGGAGCTGTTTTTT; CDR3: CASSLSYSPAGELFF
V: TRBV27; D: .; size: .; J: TRBJ1-6; DNA: TGTGCCAGCAGTGCGGGATCAAGTTCACCCCTCCACTTT; CDR3: CASSAGSSSPLHF
V: TRBV10-2; D: TRBD2; size: .; J: TRBJ2-2; DNA: TGCGCCAGCACAGGGAGGGACACCGGGGAGCTGTTTTTT; CDR3: CASTGRDTGELFF
V: TRBV30; D: .; size: .; J: TRBJ2-1; DNA: TGTGCCTGGAGCGGAGGGCCCTACAATGAGCAGTTCTTC; CDR3: CAWSGGPYNEQFF
V: TRBV3-1/TRBV3-2; D: .; size: .; J: TRBJ1-6; DNA: TGTGCCAGCAGCCTACAGGGAGTTCGGAATTCACCCCTCCACTTT; CDR3: CASSLQGVRNSPLHF
V: TRBV9; D: .; size: .; J: TRBJ2-1; DNA: TGTGCCAGCAGCGTAGAAGGGAGATCATACACTGAGCAGTTCTTC; CDR3: CASSVEGRSYTEQFF
V: TRBV7-3; D: .; size: .; J: TRBJ1-6; DNA: TGTGCCAGCAGCTTGTTGGGGGCTCGGTCACCCCTCCACTTT; CDR3: CASSLLGARSPLHF
V: TRBV5-1; D: .; size: .; J: TRBJ2-1; DNA: TGCGCCAGCAGCCCCGCTGGTCCTAGCGCAAATGAGCAGTTCTTC; CDR3: CASSPAGPSANEQFF
V: TRBV19; D: .; size: .; J: TRBJ1-4; DNA: TGTGCCAGTAGTACCCGGGTTGAAAAACTGTTTTTT; CDR3: CASSTRVEKLFF
V: TRBV9; D: TRBD1; size: few; J: TRBJ1-6; DNA: TGTGCCAGCAGCTATGGGACAGGGGGAGGTTCACCCCTCCACTTT; CDR3: CASSYGTGGGSPLHF
V: TRBV5-1; D: TRBD1; size: .; J: TRBJ2-7; DNA: TGCGCCAGCAGCTTGACAGGGGGGATCTACGAGCAGTACTTC; CDR3: CASSLTGGIYEQYF
V: TRBV7-8; D: .; size: .; J: TRBJ1-3; DNA: TGTGCCAGCAGCTTTAGGAGGGGCTCTGTAGCTGGAAACACCATATATTTT; CDR3: CASSFRRGSVAGNTIYF
V: TRBV2; D: TRBD1; size: .; J: TRBJ1-1; DNA: TGTGCCAGCAGTGGACAGGGGGCCTTACAGAACACTGAAGCTTTCTTT; CDR3: CASSGQGALQNTEAFF
V: TRBV25-1; D: TRBD1; size: .; J: TRBJ1-4; DNA: TGTGCCAGCAGTGGGCAGGGGGCGTCTGAAAAACTGTTTTTT; CDR3: CASSGQGASEKLFF
V: TRBV5-5; D: TRBD1; size: .; J: TRBJ2-3; DNA: TGTGCCAGCAGCGCATCCGGGACAGCGCGGACAGATACGCAGTATTTT; CDR3: CASSASGTARTDTQYF
V: TRBV2; D: .; size: .; J: TRBJ1-5; DNA: TGTGCCAGCAGTGGAAGTGGCCAGCCCCAGCATTTT; CDR3: CASSGSGQPQHF
V: TRBV19; D: TRBD2; size: .; J: TRBJ2-5; DNA: TGTGCCAGTAAGAGGACTAGCGGACAAGAGACCCAGTACTTC; CDR3: CASKRTSGQETQYF
V: TRBV6-4; D: TRBD1; size: .; J: TRBJ1-5; DNA: TGTGCCAGCAGTACAGGGGGAGCCCCAGTGTATCAGCCCCAGCATTTT; CDR3: CASSTGGAPVYQPQHF
V: TRBV5-1; D: TRBD1; size: .; J: TRBJ1-1; DNA: TGCGCCAGCAGCTTGGGGGGGACAGGATATATTAACACTGAAGCTTTCTTT; CDR3: CASSLGGTGYINTEAFF
V: TRBV2; D: .; size: .; J: TRBJ2-7; DNA: TGTGCCAGCAGAACGAGGGAGCCCTACGAGCAGTACTTC; CDR3: CASRTREPYEQYF
V: TRBV15; D: .; size: .; J: TRBJ1-1; DNA: TGTGCCACCAGCAGAGGACAGTGGAACACTGAAGCTTTCTTT; CDR3: CATSRGQWNTEAFF
V: TRBV28; D: TRBD1; size: .; J: TRBJ1-4; DNA: TGTGCCAGCAGCTATATAAGGGGACAGGCCACGGAAAAACTGTTTTTT; CDR3: CASSYIRGQATEKLFF
V: TRBV7-9; D: .; size: once; J: TRBJ2-5; DNA: TGTGCCAGCAGCTTAGTAGAGGGTAGGGAGACCCAGTACTTC; CDR3: CASSLVEGRETQYF
V: TRBV3-1/TRBV3-2; D: .; size: .; J: TRBJ1-1; DNA: TGTGCCAGCAGCCGTCCAGGGTTCTCTGAAGCTTTCTTT; CDR3: CASSRPGFSEAFF
V: TRBV19; D: .; size: .; J: TRBJ1-4; DNA: TGTGCCAGTAGTATAATCGGGGGGCCTAATGAAAAACTGTTTTTT; CDR3: CASSIIGGPNEKLFF
V: TRBV19; D: .; size: .; J: TRBJ2-1; DNA: TGTGCCAGTAGACCCGGAGGACTACTCGGAACCTACAATGAGCAGTTCTTC; CDR3: CASRPGGLLGTYNEQFF
V: TRBV10-3; D: TRBD2; size: .; J: TRBJ2-1; DNA: TGTGCCATCAGTGCGGGGGGGCCGGATGAGCAGTTCTTC; CDR3: CAISAGGPDEQFF
V: TRBV6-5; D: TRBD1; size: .; J: TRBJ1-1; DNA: TGTGCCAGCAGGAGGGGACAGTACCCTGAAGCTTTCTTT; CDR3: CASRRGQYPEAFF
V: TRBV11-2; D: TRBD2; size: .; J: TRBJ2-3; DNA: TGTGCCAGCAGCTCCCCCGGTTTTAGCGGGGGCACAGATACGCAGTATTTT; CDR3: CASSSPGFSGGTDTQYF
V: TRBV11-2; D: .; size: .; J: TRBJ2-3; DNA: TGTGCCAGCAGCTCGGGGAGCCGGGGTTCACCCACAGATACGCAGTATTTT; CDR3: CASSSGSRGSPTDTQYF
V: TRBV9; D: .; size: .; J: TRBJ1-2; DNA: TGTGCCAGCAGCGTAGTCGGGGATGGCTACACCTTC; CDR3: CASSVVGDGYTF
V: TRBV5-1; D: .; size: .; J: TRBJ1-1; DNA: TGCGCCAGCAGCATACAGGGTGAGGGGACTGAAGCTTTCTTT; CDR3: CASSIQGEGTEAFF
V: TRBV10-3; D: .; size: .; J: TRBJ2-7; DNA: TGTGCCATCAGTTCGGACAACTACGAGCAGTACTTC; CDR3: CAISSDNYEQYF
V: TRBV12-5; D: .; size: .; J: TRBJ1-2; DNA: TGTGCTAGTGCCCTGGACACGAAGCGTGGCTACACCTTC; CDR3: CASALDTKRGYTF
V: TRBV5-4; D: TRBD1; size: .; J: TRBJ1-5; DNA: TGTGCCAGCAGCTTGGACAGGGGACAGCCCCAGCATTTT; CDR3: CASSLDRGQPQHF
V: TRBV5-5; D: .; size: few; J: TRBJ1-5; DNA: TGTGCCAGCAGCCCCTCGGGGTTGAGTCAGCCCCAGCATTTT; CDR3: CASSPSGLSQPQHF
V: TRBV20-1; D: .; size: .; J: TRBJ1-2; DNA: TGCAGTGCTAGATCGGGGGGCGGCTACACCTTC; CDR3: CSARSGGGYTF
V: TRBV5-1; D: .; size: few; J: TRBJ1-3; DNA: TGCGCCAGCAGCTCCGGGTCCTCGGCCGGAAACACCATATATTTT; CDR3: CASSSGSSAGNTIYF
V: TRBV10-3; D: .; size: .; J: TRBJ2-5; DNA: TGTGCCATAGGAGCGGCGGGAAGTCAAGAGACCCAGTACTTC; CDR3: CAIGAAGSQETQYF
V: TRBV29-1; D: TRBD2; size: .; J: TRBJ2-7; DNA: TGCAGCGTCGGACTAGCGGGAGGCGTCGAGCAGTACTTC; CDR3: CSVGLAGGVEQYF
V: TRBV2; D: TRBD1; size: .; J: TRBJ1-1; DNA: TGTGCCAGCAGCAATGACAGGGTGGGGAACACTGAAGCTTTCTTT; CDR3: CASSNDRVGNTEAFF
V: TRBV27; D: TRBD1; size: .; J: TRBJ1-2; DNA: TGTGCCAGCAGACAGGGGGCCTATGGCTACACCTTC; CDR3: CASRQGAYGYTF
V: TRBV4-1; D: .; size: .; J: TRBJ1-6; DNA: TGCGCCAGCAGCCATTTAGATTCACCCCTCCACTTT; CDR3: CASSHLDSPLHF
V: TRBV11-1; D: .; size: .; J: TRBJ1-2; DNA: TGTGCCAGCAGCCCATTAGACAGGTCCCTCTATGGCTACACCTTC; CDR3: CASSPLDRSLYGYTF
V: TRBV4-1; D: .; size: .; J: TRBJ1-1; DNA: TGCGCCAGCAGCCCGACAGGAGGGAACACTGAAGCTTTCTTT; CDR3: CASSPTGGNTEAFF
V: TRBV11-3; D: .; size: .; J: TRBJ2-5; DNA: TGTGCCAGCAGCTTTCGGGGGCAAGAGACCCAGTACTTC; CDR3: CASSFRGQETQYF
V: TRBV19; D: .; size: .; J: TRBJ2-7; DNA: TGTGCCAGTAGTATGCGAGACAACCTTGGCTACGAGCAGTACTTC; CDR3: CASSMRDNLGYEQYF